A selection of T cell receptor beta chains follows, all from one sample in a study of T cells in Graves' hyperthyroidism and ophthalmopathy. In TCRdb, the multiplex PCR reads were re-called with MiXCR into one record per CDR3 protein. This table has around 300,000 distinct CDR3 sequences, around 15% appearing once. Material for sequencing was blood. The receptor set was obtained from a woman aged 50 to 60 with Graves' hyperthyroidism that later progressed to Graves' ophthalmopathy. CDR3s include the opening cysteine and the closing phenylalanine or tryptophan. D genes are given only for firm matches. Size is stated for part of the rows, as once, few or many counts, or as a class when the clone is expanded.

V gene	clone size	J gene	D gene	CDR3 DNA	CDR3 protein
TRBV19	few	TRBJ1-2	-	TGTGCCAGTAGTATCCTTACAGCGAATGGCTACACCTTC	CASSILTANGYTF
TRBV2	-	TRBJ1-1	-	TGTGCCAGCACCGAATCCGGACCGCGGAACACTGAAGCTTTCTTT	CASTESGPRNTEAFF
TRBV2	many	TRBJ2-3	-	TGTGCCAGCACTCCGGTGAGTCAAGATACGCAGTATTTT	CASTPVSQDTQYF
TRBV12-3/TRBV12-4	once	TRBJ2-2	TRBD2	TGTGCCAGCACCCGAGCGGGAGTAGGGCGGCGAAGCACCGGGGAGCTGTTTTTT	CASTRAGVGRRSTGELFF
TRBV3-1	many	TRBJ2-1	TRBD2	TGTGCCAGCAGCCGTGCCGGGCCTAGCGGGAGTAGTGAGCAGTTCTTC	CASSRAGPSGSSEQFF
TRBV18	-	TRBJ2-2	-	TGTGCCAGCTCACCACGATCCCTAGATGTGGCCGGGGAGCTGTTTTTT	CASSPRSLDVAGELFF
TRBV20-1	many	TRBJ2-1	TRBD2	TGCAGTGCTTATTATAGCGGGAGTTCTTACAATGAGCAGTTCTTC	CSAYYSGSSYNEQFF
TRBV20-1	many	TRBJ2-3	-	TGCAGTGCTAGAGGGCTTGGAGGGAATCGCCCAGATACGCAGTATTTT	CSARGLGGNRPDTQYF
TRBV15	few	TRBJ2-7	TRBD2	TGTGCCACCAGCAGCGAACCCGGACTAGCGGGAGTATACGAGCAGTACTTC	CATSSEPGLAGVYEQYF
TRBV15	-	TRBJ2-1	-	TGTGCCACCAGCAGCGGGAGCGGGCGAGGGCAGTTCTTC	CATSSGSGRGQFF
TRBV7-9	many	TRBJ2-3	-	TGTGCCAGCAGCTTAGAAGGAACAGATACGCAGTATTTT	CASSLEGTDTQYF
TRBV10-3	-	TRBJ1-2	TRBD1	TGTGCCATCAGCCTACAGGGGAACTATGGCTACACCTTC	CAISLQGNYGYTF
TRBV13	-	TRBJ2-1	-	TGTGCCAGCAGCTTCATCACCATTCCCTACAATGAGCAGTTCTTC	CASSFITIPYNEQFF
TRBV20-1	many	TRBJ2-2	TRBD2	TGCAGTGCTAGTCAAGCGGGAGAGACCGGGGAGCTGTTTTTT	CSASQAGETGELFF
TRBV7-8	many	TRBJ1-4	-	TGTGCCAGCAGCCCACGTAGGGAGTCGGATGAAAAACTGTTTTTT	CASSPRRESDEKLFF
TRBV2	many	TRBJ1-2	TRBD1	TGTGCCAGCAGCGCCCCACCCGGGACAGACTATGGCTACACCTTC	CASSAPPGTDYGYTF
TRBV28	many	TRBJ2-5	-	TGTGCCAGCAGTTTGCCGTTGGGAGGCCAAGAGACCCAGTACTTC	CASSLPLGGQETQYF
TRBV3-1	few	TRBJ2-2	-	TGTGCCAGCAGCCAAGGGGGGGTCAACACCGGGGAGCTGTTTTTT	CASSQGGVNTGELFF
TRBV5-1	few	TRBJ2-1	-	TGCGCCAGCAGCCAAGCCTTAGCCTCCTACAATGAGCAGTTCTTC	CASSQALASYNEQFF
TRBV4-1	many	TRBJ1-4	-	TGCGCCAGCAGCCCAGGGACTCACACGGAAAAACTGTTTTTT	CASSPGTHTEKLFF
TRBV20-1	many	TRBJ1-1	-	TGCAGTGCTAGAGATCGGGTGTGGAACACTGAAGCTTTCTTT	CSARDRVWNTEAFF
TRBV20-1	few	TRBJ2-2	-	TGCAGTGCTTACCACCGAACTTCGAACACCGGGGAGCTGTTTTTT	CSAYHRTSNTGELFF
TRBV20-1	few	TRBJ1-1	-	TGCAGTGCTAGATCGCGACAGAACACTGAAGCTTTCTTT	CSARSRQNTEAFF
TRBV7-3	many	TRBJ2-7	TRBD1	TGTGCCAGCAGCTTAAATGGGTGGGGACAGGGGGCCAGCGAGCAGTACTTC	CASSLNGWGQGASEQYF
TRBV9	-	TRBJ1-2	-	TGTGCCAGCAGCGTAGGAGGGGGAGGATTAGGTGGCTACACCTTC	CASSVGGGGLGGYTF
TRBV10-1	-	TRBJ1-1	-	TGCGCCCCCCGAAAGACCATGAACACTGAAGCTTTCTTT	CAPRKTMNTEAFF
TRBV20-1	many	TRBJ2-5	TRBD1	TGCAGTGCTAGAGATCTCGGGGGACAGGGGCGGGCTCGAGAGACCCAGTACTTC	CSARDLGGQGRARETQYF